The sequence of this T cell receptor (beta chain) was determined in a study of T cells in Graves' hyperthyroidism and ophthalmopathy. Study-wide points: The majority of expanded thyroid clonotypes above 0.001 also appeared in blood.

V shed 4 bases and J shed 5 bases, with 5 bases lying between them. The CDR3 is 13 residues long. Germline lookup yields CDR1 KGHDR and CDR2 SFDVKD. This clonotype showed up just once. What it binds is unknown. There were TCR beta CDR3 regions amplified from RNA transcripts. HTBI primers were employed in a first-round RT-PCR of the TCR CDR3. In TCRdb, the multiplex PCR reads were re-called with MiXCR into one record per CDR3 protein. The sample yields roughly 580,000 distinct CDR3 sequences, about 43% seen once. Source material: peripheral blood or thyroid tissue (not recorded which). J is TRBJ2-6 and V is TRBV24-1, with unresolved D. This receptor was obtained from a woman aged 18-29 years with Graves' hyperthyroidism. The CDR3 protein is CATSDTWANVLTF. CDR3 DNA sequence: TGTGCCACCAGTGACACCTGGGCCAACGTCCTGACTTTC.